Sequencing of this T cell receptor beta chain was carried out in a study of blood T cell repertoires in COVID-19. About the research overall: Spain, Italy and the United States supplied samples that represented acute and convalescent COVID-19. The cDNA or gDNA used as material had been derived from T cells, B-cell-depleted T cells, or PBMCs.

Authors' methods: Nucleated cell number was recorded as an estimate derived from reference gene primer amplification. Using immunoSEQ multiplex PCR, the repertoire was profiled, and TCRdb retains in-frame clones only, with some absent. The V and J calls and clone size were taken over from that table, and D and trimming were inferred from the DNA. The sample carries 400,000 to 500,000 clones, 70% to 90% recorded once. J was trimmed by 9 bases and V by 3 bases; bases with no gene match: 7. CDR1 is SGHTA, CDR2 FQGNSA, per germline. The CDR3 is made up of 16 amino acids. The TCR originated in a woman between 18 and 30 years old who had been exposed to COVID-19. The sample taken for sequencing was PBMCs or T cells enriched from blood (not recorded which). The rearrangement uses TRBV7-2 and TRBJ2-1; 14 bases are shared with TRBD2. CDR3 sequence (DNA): TGTGCCAGCAGCTTTGTTGGGACTAGCGGGAGTGGTGAGCAGTTCTTC. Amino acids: CASSFVGTSGSGEQFF. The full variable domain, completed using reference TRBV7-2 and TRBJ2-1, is GAGVSQSPSNKVTEKGKDVELRCDPISGHTALYWYRQSLGQGLEFLIYFQGNSAPDKSGLPSDRFSAERTGGSVSTLTIQRTQQEDSAVYLCASSFVGTSGSGEQFFGPGTRLTVL.